A selection of T cell receptor beta chains follows, all from one sample in a study of blood T cell repertoires in COVID-19. Sequencing used immunoSEQ multiplex PCR; TCRdb keeps in-frame clones, though not all of them. The table has about 160,000 clones, 70% to 90% seen once. The sample consisted of peripheral blood. These receptors originate from an elderly man with COVID-19, enrolled during active disease. CDR3s include the opening cysteine and the closing phenylalanine or tryptophan. A D gene is named only where the DNA matches it firmly. Clone size is given for some rows only: seen once, a few or many times, or a class if the clone is expanded.

DNA,CDR3,V,J,D,size
TGTGCCAGCAGCGCCCTAAGACTAGCGGGGGTAGCTACGCAGTATTTT,CASSALRLAGVATQYF,TRBV9,TRBJ2-3,TRBD2,NA
TGTGCCAGCAGCCCGGACACCTCAACTAATGAAAAACTGTTTTTT,CASSPDTSTNEKLFF,TRBV28,TRBJ1-4,NA,NA
TGTGCCAGCGGTCGGGGGTACGAGCAGTACTTC,CASGRGYEQYF,TRBV12-3/TRBV12-4,TRBJ2-7,NA,NA
TGTGCCAGCAGTTGGGACTCCGGACCCTACGAGCAGTACTTC,CASSWDSGPYEQYF,TRBV14,TRBJ2-7,NA,NA
TGTGCCAGCAGTCCATGGAGGGGTGAGCAGTTCTTC,CASSPWRGEQFF,TRBV12-3/TRBV12-4,TRBJ2-1,NA,NA
TGTGCCAGCAGTAGACAGGGTGTCAGCGGCTACACCTTC,CASSRQGVSGYTF,TRBV25-1,TRBJ1-2,TRBD1,NA
TGTGCCAGCAGCTCCCCGCTAGCCGACACAGATACGCAGTATTTT,CASSSPLADTDTQYF,TRBV7-2,TRBJ2-3,NA,NA
TGTGCCAGCAGCACAGGGGGCAATGAGCAGTTCTTC,CASSTGGNEQFF,TRBV6-6,TRBJ2-1,TRBD1,NA
TGTGCCAGCAGCTCTTGGACAGGCAAGCTGGTCTATGGCTACACCTTC,CASSSWTGKLVYGYTF,TRBV11-2,TRBJ1-2,TRBD1,NA
TGTGCCAGCAGCCGTTACGAAGTCGGCGAGCAGTACTTC,CASSRYEVGEQYF,TRBV3-1/TRBV3-2,TRBJ2-7,NA,NA
TGTGCCATAATAAGGGACAGCCTTTCCTACGAGCAGTACTTC,CAIIRDSLSYEQYF,TRBV2,TRBJ2-7,TRBD1,NA
TGTGCCAGCAGTGATACATCGGGACAGGGAAGCACAGATACGCAGTATTTT,CASSDTSGQGSTDTQYF,TRBV6-1,TRBJ2-3,TRBD1,NA
TGTGCCAGCTCACCTGACAGGACCACTGGAAACACCATATATTTT,CASSPDRTTGNTIYF,TRBV18,TRBJ1-3,NA,NA
TGCGCCAGTCTTAGAGACAACTCCTACAATGAGCAGTTCTTC,CASLRDNSYNEQFF,TRBV5-1,TRBJ2-1,NA,NA
TGTGCCAGCAGCTCCCGCACCGGGACAGGCTCCTACGAGCAGTACTTC,CASSSRTGTGSYEQYF,TRBV7-2,TRBJ2-7,TRBD1,NA
TGTGCCATCAGTGAACGTCCTACTAACTATGGCTACACCTTC,CAISERPTNYGYTF,TRBV10-3,TRBJ1-2,NA,NA
TGTGCCATCAGTGGGACAGGCAATTTCTTAGGCGGGGAGCTGTTTTTT,CAISGTGNFLGGELFF,TRBV10-3,TRBJ2-2,TRBD1,few
TGTGCCAGCAGTGTTCAGGGCAACTATGGCTACACCTTC,CASSVQGNYGYTF,TRBV2,TRBJ1-2,NA,NA
TGTGCCAGCAGCTATCCCCGTCGGGATGAGCAGTTCTTC,CASSYPRRDEQFF,TRBV5-6,TRBJ2-1,NA,NA
TGTGCCAGCTCCCCGTCCGCGGGGGCGGGAGGCTACACCTTC,CASSPSAGAGGYTF,TRBV18,TRBJ1-2,NA,NA
TGTGCCAGTAGTATTGCCGGGGAAACCGGGGAGCTGTTTTTT,CASSIAGETGELFF,TRBV19,TRBJ2-2,NA,NA
TGTGCCAGCAGCTTGGCAGGAATTAATGAAAAACTGTTTTTT,CASSLAGINEKLFF,TRBV5-6,TRBJ1-4,NA,NA
TGCGCCAGCAGCCCGCTCGTCCGGGACAGGCCCACAGATACGCAGTATTTT,CASSPLVRDRPTDTQYF,TRBV5-1,TRBJ2-3,TRBD1,NA
TGTGCCAGCAGCCAAGAGGTGGCAGGGGGACTCGGCTACACCTTC,CASSQEVAGGLGYTF,TRBV4-2,TRBJ1-2,TRBD1,NA
TGTGCCAGCAGCAGTAGCAGAAATGAGCAGTTCTTC,CASSSSRNEQFF,TRBV9,TRBJ2-1,NA,once
TGTGCCACCACAATTTCGGGGGACGATAGCAATCAGCCCCAGCATTTT,CATTISGDDSNQPQHF,TRBV19,TRBJ1-5,NA,NA
TGTGCCAGCACCCGGCGGCAGGGTCGGAACACCGGGGAGCTGTTTTTT,CASTRRQGRNTGELFF,TRBV9,TRBJ2-2,NA,NA
TGTGCCAGTAGTATCAGAGGGGGGACAGGGTCCACTGAAGCTTTCTTT,CASSIRGGTGSTEAFF,TRBV19,TRBJ1-1,TRBD1,NA
TGTGCCAGCAGCTTAGTTAGGCGGGGGGGCGAGCAGTTCTTC,CASSLVRRGGEQFF,TRBV7-2,TRBJ2-1,TRBD2,NA
TGTGCCAGCAGCGGACAGGGTAATTCACCCCTCCACTTT,CASSGQGNSPLHF,TRBV6-4,TRBJ1-6,TRBD1,NA
TGCGCCAGCAGCTTGGAGGGAGGTAATTCACCCCTCCACTTT,CASSLEGGNSPLHF,TRBV5-1,TRBJ1-6,NA,NA
TGCGCCAGCAGCTCAGGACAGCTGAACACTGAAGCTTTCTTT,CASSSGQLNTEAFF,TRBV5-1,TRBJ1-1,NA,NA
TGTGCCACCAACCCCCTAGCGGGGGGCACAGATACGCAGTATTTT,CATNPLAGGTDTQYF,TRBV9,TRBJ2-3,TRBD2,NA
TGTGCCAGCAGCCGAGTTTTCAGGGCAAGCACAGATACGCAGTATTTT,CASSRVFRASTDTQYF,TRBV6-6,TRBJ2-3,NA,once
TGTGCCAGCAGCGACAGGCCTTCCAACTATGGCTACACCTTC,CASSDRPSNYGYTF,TRBV7-2,TRBJ1-2,NA,NA
TGTGCCACTAAAGGCGCTAGCGCTTACAATGAGCAGTTCTTC,CATKGASAYNEQFF,TRBV6-6,TRBJ2-1,NA,NA
TGTGCCAGCAGCTTTGCTGGACAGGGGCAAGAGCAGTACTTC,CASSFAGQGQEQYF,TRBV7-2,TRBJ2-7,TRBD1,NA
TGTGCCAGCAGCTTAGCTGGTCTAGGTGAAAAACTGTTTTTT,CASSLAGLGEKLFF,TRBV11-2,TRBJ1-4,NA,NA
TGTGCCAGCAGTTACTTCAAGGGAGGCGAGCAGTACTTC,CASSYFKGGEQYF,TRBV6-2/TRBV6-3,TRBJ2-7,NA,many
TGTGCCAGCAGCTTGGGGTTGCGGACTAGCCGGGAGATTTACGAGCAGTACTTC,CASSLGLRTSREIYEQYF,TRBV7-2,TRBJ2-7,TRBD2,NA
TGCGCCAGCAGTATAGAACAGGGCGGTCAGCCCCAGCATTTT,CASSIEQGGQPQHF,TRBV5-1,TRBJ1-5,NA,NA
TGTGCCAGTATTACGGGTAGGGGGCCTTGGGGTTTGGGAACTGAAGCTTTCTTT,CASITGRGPWGLGTEAFF,TRBV19,TRBJ1-1,TRBD1,NA